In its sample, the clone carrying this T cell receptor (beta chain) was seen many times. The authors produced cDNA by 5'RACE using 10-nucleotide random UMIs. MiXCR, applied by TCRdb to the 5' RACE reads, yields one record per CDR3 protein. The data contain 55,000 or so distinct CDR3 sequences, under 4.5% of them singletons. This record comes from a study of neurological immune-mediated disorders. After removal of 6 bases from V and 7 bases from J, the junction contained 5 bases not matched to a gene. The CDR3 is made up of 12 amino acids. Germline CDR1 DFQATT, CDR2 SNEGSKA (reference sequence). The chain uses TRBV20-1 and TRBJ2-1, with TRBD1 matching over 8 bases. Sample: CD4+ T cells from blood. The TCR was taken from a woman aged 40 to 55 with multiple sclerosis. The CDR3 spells CSASGGRNEQFF. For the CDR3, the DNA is TGCAGTGCCTCAGGGGGCCGTAATGAGCAGTTCTTC.